This passage covers 21 T cell receptor beta chains from one sample sequenced in a study of blood T cell repertoires in COVID-19. TCRdb's table, derived via immunoSEQ multiplex PCR, lists solely in-frame clones and lacks some. The table has some 220,000 clones, 88% seen once. Source material: PBMCs or T cells enriched from blood (not recorded which). The origin of the receptors is a woman aged 25 to 39 who had recovered from COVID-19.

The CDR3 is CTSSQDRLAGEDEQFF. CDR3 sequence (DNA): TGCACCAGCAGCCAAGATCGACTAGCGGGGGAGGATGAGCAGTTCTTC. This sequence joins TRBV1 and TRBJ2-1; the table's D gene call, TRBD2, was not cross checked with the DNA. TRBV1 is described as a pseudogene. The CDR3 covers 16 residues.

The chain carries TRBV4-2 and TRBJ2-7; 10 bases map to TRBD2. The CDR3 has 15 residues. V dropped 1 base and J dropped 3; count of bases not matched to a gene: 3. In germline, CDR1 is LGHNA, CDR2 YNFKEQ. CDR3 nucleotides: TGTGCCAGCAGCCAAGGTAGCGGGGGGAGCTACGAGCAGTACTTC. It translates to CASSQGSGGSYEQYF.

The rearrangement links TRBV7-9 to TRBJ2-2; 7 nucleotides align to TRBD1. Germline CDR1 is SEHNR and CDR2 is FQNEAQ (reference sequence). Trimming removed 5 bases from V and 1 base from J; junction bases left unmatched: 10. The CDR3 extends over 17 amino acids. In DNA, the CDR3 is TGTGCCAGCAGCCCAAGGCCGGGGACAGAGAACACCGGGGAGCTGTTTTTT. Encoded protein: CASSPRPGTENTGELFF. The full variable domain, in which reference TRBV7-9 and TRBJ2-2 provide the parts outside the CDR3, is DTGVSQNPRHKITKRGQNVTFRCDPISEHNRLYWYRQTLGQGPEFLTYFQNEAQLEKSRLLSDRFSAERPKGSFSTLEIQRTEQGDSAMYLCASSPRPGTENTGELFFGEGSRLTVL.

The chain is built from TRBV5-1 and TRBJ2-7, with a weak D call TRBD1 (5 bases). The CDR3 sequence is 12 residues long. Trimming removed 6 bases from V and 4 bases from J, with 11 bases in between. Per the germline V gene, CDR1 is SGHRS and CDR2 is YFSETQ. CDR3 in amino acids: CASTLGPYEQYF. The CDR3 DNA follows: TGCGCCAGCACCCTGGGGCCTTACGAGCAGTACTTC.

The J gene is TRBJ1-2, the V gene TRBV9; 9 bases match TRBD1. The CDR3 totals 15 residues. Trimming took 4 bases from V and 4 from J; bases not matched to a gene: 8. The germline V gene has CDR1 SGDLS and CDR2 YYNGEE. In DNA form, the CDR3 reads TGTGCCAGCAGCTTAAGACAGGGGGGATCCTATGGCTACACCTTC. This sequence encodes CASSLRQGGSYGYTF. The complete variable domain, with remaining parts taken from reference TRBV9 and TRBJ1-2, reads DSGVTQTPKHLITATGQRVTLRCSPRSGDLSVYWYQQSLDQGLQFLIQYYNGEERAKGNILERFSAQQFPDLHSELNLSSLELGDSALYFCASSLRQGGSYGYTFGSGTRLTVV.

This clone was recorded once. This chain's CDR3 is CASSLTPPSSGGAGEQFF. In DNA, the CDR3 is TGTGCCAGCAGCTTAACCCCTCCCTCTAGCGGGGGGGCGGGTGAGCAGTTCTTC. This rearrangement joins TRBV7-3 to TRBJ2-1; 12 bases agree with TRBD2. CDR3 length: 18 amino acids. Germline V gives CDR1 SGHTA, CDR2 FQGTGA. The V and J ends lost 0 bases and 9 bases, in that order; junction bases with no gene match: 12.

In this sample, this clone turned up a few times. V gene TRBV5-4 combines with J gene TRBJ1-6, with TRBD1 identical over 10 bases. Germline CDR1 and CDR2: SGHNT and YYREEE (reference sequence). V lost 4 bases, J lost 9 bases, and 4 bases stayed unmatched. The CDR3 runs to 14 residues. The DNA for the CDR3 is TGTGCCAGCAGCCTGACAGGGGGCGGTTCACCCCTCCACTTT. Translating it yields CASSLTGGGSPLHF.

The J gene is TRBJ1-5, the V gene TRBV5-1, with a possible D match to TRBD1 (6 bases). Germline assignment: CDR1 SGHRS and CDR2 YFSETQ. The length of the CDR3 is 13 residues. The V end was cut by 0 bases, the J end by 7 bases, with 8 bases between. CDR3 in amino acids: CASSLGGQQPQHF. The CDR3 DNA reads as TGCGCCAGCAGCTTGGGGGGACAACAGCCCCAGCATTTT.

The gene calls are TRBV6-2 or TRBV6-3 and TRBJ1-2; 8 bases agree with TRBD1. Trimming at V came to 6 bases and at J to 2 bases, leaving 11 bases not matched to a gene. CDR1 is MNHEY and CDR2 is SVGEGT in the germline V gene. CDR3 length equals 16 residues. The CDR3, as DNA: TGTGCCAGCAGCACGGACAGGGAGGATTCCAACTATGGCTACACCTTC. Translation gives CASSTDREDSNYGYTF.

This chain uses TRBV27 with TRBJ2-1, with 10 bases lining up with TRBD2. The ends lost 6 bases at V and 7 bases at J; junction bases unmatched: 9. Germline loops: CDR1 MNHEY, CDR2 SMNVEV (reference sequence). This CDR3 is built from 15 residues. CDR3 coding DNA: TGTGCCAGCAGCAACATCCTAGCGGGGGCTAATGAGCAGTTCTTC. Residues: CASSNILAGANEQFF.

This clone was recorded once. This chain links TRBV5-4 with TRBJ2-7, with a weak D call TRBD2 (5 bases). Trimming removed 2 bases at V and 1 base at J, with 7 bases between. The CDR3 totals 13 residues. The germline CDR1 and CDR2 sequences are SGHNT and YYREEE (reference sequence). The CDR3 spells CASSFRGSYEQYF. As DNA, the CDR3 is TGTGCCAGCAGCTTCCGGGGTTCCTACGAGCAGTACTTC.

The chain uses TRBV15 and TRBJ2-1; 8 bases align to TRBD2. Germline V gives CDR1 LNHNV, CDR2 YYDKDF (reference sequence). CDR3 size: 15 residues. The J segment lost 7 bases and the V segment lost 4 bases, leaving 9 bases of the junction unmatched. CDR3 DNA sequence: TGTGCCACCAGCACCCGGACTAGCTCGAATAATGAGCAGTTCTTC. This translates into CATSTRTSSNNEQFF.

The chain employs TRBV29-1 and TRBJ1-1; 8 bases map to TRBD1. Trimming removed 7 bases from V and 4 bases from J; junction bases left unmatched: 11. The CDR3 sequence is 14 residues long. CDR1 is SQVTM, CDR2 ANQGSEA, per germline. The CDR3 DNA follows: TGCAGCGGGGATCGGACAGGGATTGCCACTGAAGCTTTCTTT. Its protein product is CSGDRTGIATEAFF.

The chain couples TRBV28 to TRBJ2-5; 15 nucleotides line up with TRBD2. The V and J ends lost 3 bases and 5 bases, in that order; junction bases with no gene match: 4. Germline lookup yields CDR1 MDHEN and CDR2 SYDVKM. This CDR3 contains 16 residues. CDR3 sequence reads: CASSFPGLAGGETQYF. The CDR3 region has the DNA TGTGCCAGCAGTTTCCCTGGACTAGCGGGGGGGGAGACCCAGTACTTC.

This sequence joins TRBV10-3 and TRBJ2-1; TRBD1 agrees at 7 bases. Germline V CDR1 and CDR2: ENHRY, SYGVKD. V trimming: 6 bases; J trimming: 5 bases; junction bases outside the gene matches: 4. The CDR3 runs 13 residues. In DNA form, the CDR3 reads TGTGCCATCAGGGCTGACAGGGACAATGAGCAGTTCTTC. Translation gives CAIRADRDNEQFF.

V is TRBV27 and J is TRBJ2-6; weak D call: TRBD1 (7 bases). V shed 5 bases and J shed 0 bases, with 17 bases lying between them. Germline V gene sequence: CDR1 MNHEY, CDR2 SMNVEV (reference sequence). CDR3 length: 18 residues. CDR3 region: CASSIRGVGVSGANVLTF. The CDR3 bases are TGTGCCAGCAGTATCAGGGGGGTAGGGGTCTCTGGGGCCAACGTCCTGACTTTC.

The rearrangement uses TRBV5-4 and TRBJ1-1; 7 bases agree with TRBD1. The CDR3 is made up of 17 amino acids. The ends lost 0 bases at V and 0 bases at J; junction bases unmatched: 8. CDR1 and CDR2 (germline): SGHNT, YYREEE (reference sequence). The CDR3: CASSLDETGIMNTEAFF. In nucleotides, the CDR3 is TGTGCCAGCAGCTTGGATGAGACAGGGATAATGAACACTGAAGCTTTCTTT.

CDR3 sequence reads: CASAGHSAEAFF. CDR3 bases: TGTGCCAGCGCAGGGCACAGCGCTGAAGCTTTCTTT. This chain uses TRBV3-1 (or the pseudogene TRBV3-2) with TRBJ1-1; a weak D match, TRBD1 (5 bases). The germline V gene has CDR1 LGHDT and CDR2 YNNKEL (reference sequence). Between the trimmed V and J ends, which lost 8 bases and 6 bases, there was a span of 13 bases. The CDR3 sequence is 12 residues long.

V gene TRBV18 combines with J gene TRBJ2-5, with TRBD1 identical over 8 bases. The V segment lost 4 bases and the J segment 4 bases; nucleotides outside the gene matches: 5. The CDR3 spans 14 residues. Germline V CDR1 and CDR2: KGHSH, LQKENI. CDR3 in amino acids: CASSRQGAGETQYF. CDR3 DNA sequence: TGTGCCAGCTCACGGCAGGGGGCAGGAGAGACCCAGTACTTC.

The V call is TRBV12-5, the J call TRBJ1-6; the D gene is possibly TRBD1 (5 bases). This CDR3 is built from 14 residues. Trimming removed 2 bases from V and 7 bases from J, with 9 bases in between. Germline loops: CDR1 LGHNT, CDR2 FRNRAP. The chain's CDR3 is CASGLTGGNSPLHF. CDR3 sequence (DNA): TGTGCTAGTGGTTTGACTGGGGGGAATTCACCCCTCCACTTT.

A single count supports this clone. The chain has TRBV6-2 or TRBV6-3 and TRBJ2-7; D perhaps matches TRBD2 (6 bases). CDR3 length: 15 residues. The V gene's germline CDR1 is MNHEY and CDR2 SVGEGT. V was pared by 2 bases and J by 0 bases, with 11 bases between. CDR3 nucleotide sequence: TGTGCCAGCAGTTACGGGCGGGGTAGCTCCTACGAGCAGTACTTC. Its translation is CASSYGRGSSYEQYF.